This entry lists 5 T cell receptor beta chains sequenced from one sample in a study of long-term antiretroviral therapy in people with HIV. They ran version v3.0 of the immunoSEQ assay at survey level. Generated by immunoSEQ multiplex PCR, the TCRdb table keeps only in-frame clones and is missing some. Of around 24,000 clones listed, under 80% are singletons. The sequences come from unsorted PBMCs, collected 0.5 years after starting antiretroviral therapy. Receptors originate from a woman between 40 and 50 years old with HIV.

The CDR3 here is CASSLEVTGAPLHF. The DNA of the CDR3 is TGCGCCAGCAGCCTCGAGGTCACAGGGGCACCCCTCCACTTT. This chain joins TRBV5-1 and TRBJ1-6; 7 bases are a match to TRBD1. The V gene end was trimmed by 4 bases and the J gene end by 11 bases; junction bases not matched to a gene: 9. The CDR3 extends over 14 amino acids. Germline lookup yields CDR1 SGHRS and CDR2 YFSETQ.

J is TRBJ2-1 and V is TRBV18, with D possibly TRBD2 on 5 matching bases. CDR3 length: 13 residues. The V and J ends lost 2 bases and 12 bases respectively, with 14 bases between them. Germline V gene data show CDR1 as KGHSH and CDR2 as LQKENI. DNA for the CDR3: TGTGCCAGCTCACCAAAGGAGGATATAAGGCAGTTCTTC. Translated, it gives CASSPKEDIRQFF. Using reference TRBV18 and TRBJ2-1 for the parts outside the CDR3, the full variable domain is NAGVMQNPRHLVRRRGQEARLRCSPMKGHSHVYWYRQLPEEGLKFMVYLQKENIIDESGMPKERFSAEFPKEGPSILRIQQVVRGDSAAYFCASSPKEDIRQFFGPGTRLTVL.

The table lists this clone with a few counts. The DNA of the CDR3 is TGTGCCAGCAGCCAGGAGACTATCCTGGGGGGAGAGACCCAGTACTTC. As protein: CASSQETILGGETQYF. V usage is TRBV14 and J usage is TRBJ2-5, with a tentative D call TRBD2 (6 bases). The CDR3 contains 16 residues. The V gene's germline CDR1 is SGHDN and CDR2 FVKESK. V was clipped by 3 bases and J by 4 bases, with 18 bases between them.

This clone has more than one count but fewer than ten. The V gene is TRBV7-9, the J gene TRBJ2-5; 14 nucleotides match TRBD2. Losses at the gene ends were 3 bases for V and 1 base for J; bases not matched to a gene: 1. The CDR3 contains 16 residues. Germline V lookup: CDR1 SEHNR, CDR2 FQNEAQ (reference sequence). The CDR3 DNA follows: TGTGCCAGCAGCTTTGGGACTAGCGGGGGCCAAGAGACCCAGTACTTC. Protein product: CASSFGTSGGQETQYF. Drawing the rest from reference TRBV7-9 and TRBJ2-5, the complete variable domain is DTGVSQNPRHKITKRGQNVTFRCDPISEHNRLYWYRQTLGQGPEFLTYFQNEAQLEKSRLLSDRFSAERPKGSFSTLEIQRTEQGDSAMYLCASSFGTSGGQETQYFGPGTRLLVL.

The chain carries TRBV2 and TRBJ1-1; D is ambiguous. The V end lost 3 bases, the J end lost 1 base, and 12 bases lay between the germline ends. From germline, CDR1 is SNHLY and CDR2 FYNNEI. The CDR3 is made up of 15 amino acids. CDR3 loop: CASSDMTPGNTEAFF. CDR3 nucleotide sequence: TGTGCCAGCAGTGATATGACGCCCGGGAACACTGAAGCTTTCTTT.